This T cell receptor (beta chain) was observed in a study of T cell responses to AZD1222 COVID-19 vaccine. Study overall: Timing groups of about 4 and about 12 weeks for second doses were pooled.

This CDR3 has 21 residues. Measured with immunoSEQ multiplex PCR; TCRdb has only the in-frame clones, and not every one. The sample has around 180,000 clones, 85% to 95% seen once. In regard to this clone: Its cognate antigen is unknown.

Study-level points and caveats: Only a handful of AZD1222 recipients tested seropositive at baseline. At 160-218 and 743-854, vaccine-associated CD4 TCRs were dominant, and they spanned spike. A mostly white British donor set with more females was recruited, and clonal diversity was possibly underestimated.

This clonotype was obtained from an adult in good health. V usage is TRBV21-1 and J usage is TRBJ1-4; the table's D call, TRBD1, was not checked against the DNA. TRBV21-1 is shown as a pseudogene. Source: peripheral blood, taken on day 0 of AZD1222 vaccination. CDR3 region: CASSSALATGALGSTNEKLFF. CDR3 DNA sequence: TGTGCCAGCAGCTCCGCTCTTGCTACAGGGGCACTGGGATCAACTAATGAAAAACTGTTTTTT.